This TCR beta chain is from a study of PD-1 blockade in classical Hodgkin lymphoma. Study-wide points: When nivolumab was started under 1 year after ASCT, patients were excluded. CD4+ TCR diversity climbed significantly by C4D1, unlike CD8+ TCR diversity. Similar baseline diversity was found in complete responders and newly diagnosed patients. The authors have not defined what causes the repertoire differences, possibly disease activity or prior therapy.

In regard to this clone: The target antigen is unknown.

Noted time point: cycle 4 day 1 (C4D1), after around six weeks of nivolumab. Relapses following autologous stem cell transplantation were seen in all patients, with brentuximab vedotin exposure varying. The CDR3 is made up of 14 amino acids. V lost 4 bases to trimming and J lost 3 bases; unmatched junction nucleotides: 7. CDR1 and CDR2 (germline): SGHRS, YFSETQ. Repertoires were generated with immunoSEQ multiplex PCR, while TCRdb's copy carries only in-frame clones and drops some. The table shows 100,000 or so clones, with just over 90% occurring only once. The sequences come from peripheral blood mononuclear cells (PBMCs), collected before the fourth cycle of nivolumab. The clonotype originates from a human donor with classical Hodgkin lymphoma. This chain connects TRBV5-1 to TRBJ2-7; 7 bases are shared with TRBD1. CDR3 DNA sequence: TGCGCCAGCAGCCCCGGGGACAGAAACTACGAGCAGTACTTC. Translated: CASSPGDRNYEQYF.